This T cell receptor beta chain was identified during a study of shared clonotypes between healthy human individuals. The wider study: Donor composition was two women and three men, aged 18 to 49.

The naive CD8 subset, CD45RO-negative cells positively selected for CCR7, excluded terminally differentiated effector memory CD45RA+ cells. HIV-negative, healthy adults without recent acute infections or vaccinations were the donors. Using immunoSEQ multiplex PCR, the repertoire was profiled, and TCRdb retains in-frame clones only, with some absent. This table holds around 600,000 clones, approximately 95% found once. V was shortened by 1 base and J by 5 bases, with 2 bases between the two germline ends. Looked up from germline, CDR1 is SGHDN and CDR2 is FVKESK. This CDR3 has 11 residues. Study-wide results and caveats: When compared with the clonotypes that were shared by all four sorted-subset donors, the non-shared clonotypes turned out to have lower generation probabilities.

In its sample, this clone was seen once. The target antigen is unknown. This chain uses TRBV14 with TRBJ1-1; the D is unclear. The sequenced material came from naive CD8+ T cells sorted from blood. The sequence was obtained from a woman aged 30 to 39 in good health. CDR3 loop: CASSQVTEAFF. The CDR3 region has the DNA TGTGCCAGCAGCCAAGTGACTGAAGCTTTCTTT. Full variable domain (outside the CDR3, taken from reference TRBV14 and TRBJ1-1): EAGVTQFPSHSVIEKGQTVTLRCDPISGHDNLYWYRRVMGKEIKFLLHFVKESKQDESGMPNNRFLAERTGGTYSTLKVQPAELEDSGVYFCASSQVTEAFFGQGTRLTVV.